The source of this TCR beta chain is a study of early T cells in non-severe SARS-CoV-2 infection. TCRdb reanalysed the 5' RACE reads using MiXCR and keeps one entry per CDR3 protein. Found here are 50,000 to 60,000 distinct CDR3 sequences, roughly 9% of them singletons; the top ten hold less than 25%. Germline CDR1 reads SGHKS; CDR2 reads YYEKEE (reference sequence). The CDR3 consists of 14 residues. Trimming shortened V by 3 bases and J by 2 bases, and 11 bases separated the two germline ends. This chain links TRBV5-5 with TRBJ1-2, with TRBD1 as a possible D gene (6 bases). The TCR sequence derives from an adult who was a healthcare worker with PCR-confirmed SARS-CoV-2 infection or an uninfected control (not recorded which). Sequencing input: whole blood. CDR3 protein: CASSWRQDNYGYTF. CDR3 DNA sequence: TGTGCCAGCAGCTGGAGACAGGACAACTATGGCTACACCTTC.